A selection of T cell receptor beta chains follows, all from one sample in a study of cytomegalovirus exposure and HLA in healthy donors. The assay was immunoSEQ multiplex PCR, and TCRdb's table has in-frame clones only and misses some. The sample includes 300,000 to 450,000 clones, about nine tenths of them seen just once. The sample consisted of PBMCs. Every receptor here comes from a woman younger than 30 in good health and CMV-seronegative. The CDR3 runs from the conserved cysteine through the conserved F or W. Each record gives: clone size, V gene, D gene, J gene, CDR3 protein, CDR3 DNA. D genes are given only for firm matches. Some rows have no size entry. The others give once, few or many, or a class for an expanded clone.

size: once; V: TRBV5-1; D: NA; J: TRBJ2-1; CDR3: CASSGGWGDNEQFF; DNA: TGCGCCAGCAGCGGAGGTTGGGGGGACAATGAGCAGTTCTTC
size: NA; V: TRBV2; D: TRBD1; J: TRBJ1-3; CDR3: CASTRQGESSGNTIYF; DNA: TGTGCCAGCACTCGACAGGGCGAGAGCTCTGGAAACACCATATATTTT
size: NA; V: TRBV25-1; D: NA; J: TRBJ1-1; CDR3: CASTYGRGNTEAFF; DNA: TGTGCCAGCACCTACGGTCGGGGGAACACTGAAGCTTTCTTT
size: NA; V: TRBV27; D: NA; J: TRBJ2-6; CDR3: CASSFDGGPGANVLTF; DNA: TGTGCCAGCAGTTTTGATGGAGGGCCTGGGGCCAACGTCCTGACTTTC
size: NA; V: TRBV11-2; D: NA; J: TRBJ2-1; CDR3: CASSQQISVNEQFF; DNA: TGTGCCAGCAGCCAACAAATCAGCGTCAATGAGCAGTTCTTC
size: few; V: TRBV9; D: NA; J: TRBJ2-7; CDR3: CASSDQGSSYEQYF; DNA: TGTGCCAGCAGCGATCAGGGGAGCTCCTACGAGCAGTACTTC
size: NA; V: TRBV6-6; D: TRBD1; J: TRBJ2-7; CDR3: CASSSGQGGDEQYF; DNA: TGTGCCAGCAGCTCGGGACAGGGGGGCGACGAGCAGTACTTC
size: NA; V: TRBV2; D: NA; J: TRBJ1-4; CDR3: CASSDRLPREEKLFF; DNA: TGTGCCAGCAGTGACAGGCTCCCCCGGGAGGAAAAACTGTTTTTT
size: NA; V: TRBV6-1; D: TRBD1; J: TRBJ2-7; CDR3: CASTPTGYGDEQYF; DNA: TGTGCCAGCACCCCGACAGGGTATGGCGACGAGCAGTACTTC
size: few; V: TRBV12-5; D: TRBD2; J: TRBJ2-7; CDR3: CASGLLLLAGAYEQYF; DNA: TGTGCTAGTGGTTTGCTTCTACTAGCGGGAGCCTACGAGCAGTACTTC
size: NA; V: TRBV29-1; D: NA; J: TRBJ1-3; CDR3: CSVGTGLTDTIYF; DNA: TGCAGCGTCGGGACTGGGCTGACGGACACCATATATTTT
size: NA; V: TRBV28; D: TRBD1; J: TRBJ1-5; CDR3: CASSQDRGNQPQHF; DNA: TGTGCCAGCAGTCAGGACAGGGGCAATCAGCCCCAGCATTTT
size: NA; V: TRBV6-1; D: NA; J: TRBJ2-2; CDR3: CASSEGAGHTGELFF; DNA: TGTGCCAGCAGTGAAGGTGCAGGGCACACCGGGGAGCTGTTTTTT
size: NA; V: TRBV5-1; D: TRBD1; J: TRBJ2-7; CDR3: CASRKTGVDEQYF; DNA: TGCGCCAGCAGAAAAACAGGGGTGGACGAGCAGTACTTC
size: NA; V: TRBV30; D: NA; J: TRBJ2-7; CDR3: CAWSPSLGFTSYEQYF; DNA: TGTGCCTGGAGTCCAAGCCTCGGTTTCACCTCCTACGAGCAGTACTTC
size: NA; V: TRBV30; D: TRBD1; J: TRBJ2-3; CDR3: CAWRGQSDTQYF; DNA: TGTGCCTGGAGGGGACAGTCAGATACGCAGTATTTT